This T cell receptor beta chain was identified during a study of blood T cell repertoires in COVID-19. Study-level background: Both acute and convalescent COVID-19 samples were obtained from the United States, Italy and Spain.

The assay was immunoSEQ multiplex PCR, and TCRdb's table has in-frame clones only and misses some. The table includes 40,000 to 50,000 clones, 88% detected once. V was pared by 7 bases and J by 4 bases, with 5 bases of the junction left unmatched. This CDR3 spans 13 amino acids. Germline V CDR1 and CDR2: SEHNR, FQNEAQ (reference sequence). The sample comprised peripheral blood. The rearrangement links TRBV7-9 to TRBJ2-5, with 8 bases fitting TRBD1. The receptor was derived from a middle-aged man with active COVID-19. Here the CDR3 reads CASNPGGGETQYF. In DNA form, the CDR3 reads TGTGCCAGCAACCCAGGGGGCGGAGAGACCCAGTACTTC. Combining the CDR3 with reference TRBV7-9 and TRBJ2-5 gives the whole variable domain DTGVSQNPRHKITKRGQNVTFRCDPISEHNRLYWYRQTLGQGPEFLTYFQNEAQLEKSRLLSDRFSAERPKGSFSTLEIQRTEQGDSAMYLCASNPGGGETQYFGPGTRLLVL.